These T cell receptor beta chains were read from a single sample in a study of OX40 agonist ivuxolimab in advanced cancers. Some clones are missing from TCRdb's copy, which holds only in-frame ones; the method was immunoSEQ multiplex PCR. The table lists tens of thousands of clones, roughly 84% of them singletons. This material consisted of CD4+ or CD8+ T cells sorted from blood, taken in a trial of the OX40 agonist ivuxolimab. These receptors were taken from an adult with an advanced solid tumor such as melanoma, head and neck, liver or kidney cancer. Both conserved end residues are part of each CDR3. The order of the fields is CDR3 DNA, CDR3 protein, clone size, J gene, V gene, D gene. A D gene is named only where the DNA matches it firmly. Clone size appears in some rows only: once, few, many, or a class for an expanded clone.

cdr3_nt: TGCGCCAGCAGCTTGGTAGGGGGACCGAGTAATTCACCCCTCCACTTT; cdr3_aa: CASSLVGGPSNSPLHF; clone_size: -; j_call: TRBJ1-6; v_call: TRBV5-1; d_call: -
cdr3_nt: TGTGCCAGCAGCTTAGGGCATGGGACTTTCAATCAGCCCCAGCATTTT; cdr3_aa: CASSLGHGTFNQPQHF; clone_size: -; j_call: TRBJ1-5; v_call: TRBV7-9; d_call: -
cdr3_nt: TGTGCCAGTAGGAGGGGAACACTGAACACTGAAGCTTTCTTT; cdr3_aa: CASRRGTLNTEAFF; clone_size: -; j_call: TRBJ1-1; v_call: TRBV7-2; d_call: -
cdr3_nt: TGTGCCAGCAGTTCGTACGATGAGCAGTTCTTC; cdr3_aa: CASSSYDEQFF; clone_size: -; j_call: TRBJ2-1; v_call: TRBV5-6; d_call: -
cdr3_nt: TGTGCCAGCGGAAGCACTGAAGCTTTCTTT; cdr3_aa: CASGSTEAFF; clone_size: -; j_call: TRBJ1-1; v_call: TRBV6-6; d_call: -
cdr3_nt: TGTGCCACCCGACGGGAGTTATCCTCCTATGAAAAACTGTTTTTT; cdr3_aa: CATRRELSSYEKLFF; clone_size: -; j_call: TRBJ1-4; v_call: TRBV15; d_call: -
cdr3_nt: TGTGCCATCAGTGATCCCAGGGTGGCAGCTAATGAAAAACTGTTTTTT; cdr3_aa: CAISDPRVAANEKLFF; clone_size: -; j_call: TRBJ1-4; v_call: TRBV10-3; d_call: -
cdr3_nt: TGTGCCATCAGTGAGAGGCTGACCTATGGCTACACCTTC; cdr3_aa: CAISERLTYGYTF; clone_size: few; j_call: TRBJ1-2; v_call: TRBV10-3; d_call: -
cdr3_nt: TGTGCCAGCAGTTCGGGCAGCTTTAACACTGAAGCTTTCTTT; cdr3_aa: CASSSGSFNTEAFF; clone_size: -; j_call: TRBJ1-1; v_call: TRBV6-5; d_call: -
cdr3_nt: TGCGCCAGCAGCTCCGGACAGAACACCGGGGAGCTGTTTTTT; cdr3_aa: CASSSGQNTGELFF; clone_size: -; j_call: TRBJ2-2; v_call: TRBV4-3; d_call: -
cdr3_nt: TGTGCCTGGTCCCAAGGGTCTAATTCACCCCTCCACTTT; cdr3_aa: CAWSQGSNSPLHF; clone_size: -; j_call: TRBJ1-6; v_call: TRBV30; d_call: -
cdr3_nt: TGTGCCAGCAGCAAGGACGCCCGCTCTGGGGCCAACGTCCTGACTTTC; cdr3_aa: CASSKDARSGANVLTF; clone_size: -; j_call: TRBJ2-6; v_call: TRBV9; d_call: -
cdr3_nt: TGCGCCAGCAGCGAAAGTAGCGGGGGAGTTTACAATGAGCAGTTCTTC; cdr3_aa: CASSESSGGVYNEQFF; clone_size: -; j_call: TRBJ2-1; v_call: TRBV5-1; d_call: TRBD2
cdr3_nt: TGTGCCAGCAGCTTAGAGGGTTATGAGCAGTTCTTC; cdr3_aa: CASSLEGYEQFF; clone_size: -; j_call: TRBJ2-1; v_call: TRBV11-2; d_call: -
cdr3_nt: TGCAGTGCCCCCCGAGACACTGAAGCTTTCTTT; cdr3_aa: CSAPRDTEAFF; clone_size: -; j_call: TRBJ1-1; v_call: TRBV20-1; d_call: -
cdr3_nt: TGTGCCAGCAGTTTGTCAGGGAAAAGGGACACTGAAGCTTTCTTT; cdr3_aa: CASSLSGKRDTEAFF; clone_size: -; j_call: TRBJ1-1; v_call: TRBV6-5; d_call: -
cdr3_nt: TGTGCCAGCAGCTTCGGACAGGGAGAACCCTATGGCTACACCTTC; cdr3_aa: CASSFGQGEPYGYTF; clone_size: -; j_call: TRBJ1-2; v_call: TRBV5-6; d_call: TRBD1
cdr3_nt: TGTGCCAGCAGCTTAGGCGTGGGCGGCTCCTATAATTCACCCCTCCACTTT; cdr3_aa: CASSLGVGGSYNSPLHF; clone_size: -; j_call: TRBJ1-6; v_call: TRBV7-6; d_call: -
cdr3_nt: TGTGCCAGCAGGGTCCGGGCCTTCAGTGAGCAGTTCTTC; cdr3_aa: CASRVRAFSEQFF; clone_size: -; j_call: TRBJ2-1; v_call: TRBV27; d_call: -
cdr3_nt: TGTGCCAGCCGGAAGGGCATGGACACTGAAGCTTTCTTT; cdr3_aa: CASRKGMDTEAFF; clone_size: -; j_call: TRBJ1-1; v_call: TRBV7-3; d_call: -
cdr3_nt: TGCAGCGTTGAAGACCCCCGTCGTGGACGGAACACTGAAGCTTTCTTT; cdr3_aa: CSVEDPRRGRNTEAFF; clone_size: -; j_call: TRBJ1-1; v_call: TRBV29-1; d_call: -
cdr3_nt: TGTGCCAGCAGCCCCGGGGCAGGGACAGGCTATGGCTACACCTTC; cdr3_aa: CASSPGAGTGYGYTF; clone_size: -; j_call: TRBJ1-2; v_call: TRBV5-5; d_call: TRBD1
cdr3_nt: TGTGCTGCGAGTTCGAGACAACTCAACTATGGCTACACCTTC; cdr3_aa: CAASSRQLNYGYTF; clone_size: -; j_call: TRBJ1-2; v_call: TRBV30; d_call: -
cdr3_nt: TGTGCCAGCTCCCCGGGGCTGATCAACACCGGGGAGCTGTTTTTT; cdr3_aa: CASSPGLINTGELFF; clone_size: -; j_call: TRBJ2-2; v_call: TRBV18; d_call: -
cdr3_nt: TGTGCCAGCAGTTACGGAGATACGCAGTATTTT; cdr3_aa: CASSYGDTQYF; clone_size: -; j_call: TRBJ2-3; v_call: TRBV6-6; d_call: -
cdr3_nt: TGTGCCAGCAGGCCGCCGGGGCTCAATCAGCCCCAGCATTTT; cdr3_aa: CASRPPGLNQPQHF; clone_size: many; j_call: TRBJ1-5; v_call: TRBV6-5; d_call: -
cdr3_nt: TGTGCCAGCAGTGAAGGGGTTGGCGGGGGGGCGCATGAGCAGTTCTTC; cdr3_aa: CASSEGVGGGAHEQFF; clone_size: once; j_call: TRBJ2-1; v_call: TRBV6-1; d_call: TRBD2
cdr3_nt: TGCGCCAGCAGCAGGGACAGGGGCACAGATACGCAGTATTTT; cdr3_aa: CASSRDRGTDTQYF; clone_size: -; j_call: TRBJ2-3; v_call: TRBV5-1; d_call: TRBD1
cdr3_nt: TGTGCCACCACCCGGGGGGCCCTGTACAATGAGCAGTTCTTC; cdr3_aa: CATTRGALYNEQFF; clone_size: -; j_call: TRBJ2-1; v_call: TRBV6-5; d_call: -
cdr3_nt: TGTGCCACCAGCAGAGTGCCCCAGGGGGCGGACTATGGCTACACCTTC; cdr3_aa: CATSRVPQGADYGYTF; clone_size: -; j_call: TRBJ1-2; v_call: TRBV15; d_call: TRBD1
cdr3_nt: TGTGCCAGCAGCTTGGACAAAGGCTACCCGGGCACAGATACGCAGTATTTT; cdr3_aa: CASSLDKGYPGTDTQYF; clone_size: once; j_call: TRBJ2-3; v_call: TRBV7-9; d_call: -
cdr3_nt: TGTGCCAGCAGTCGGACAGGGATCGGCTACACCTTC; cdr3_aa: CASSRTGIGYTF; clone_size: few; j_call: TRBJ1-2; v_call: TRBV28; d_call: TRBD1
cdr3_nt: TGCGCCAGCAGCTTAACAGATACGCAGTATTTT; cdr3_aa: CASSLTDTQYF; clone_size: -; j_call: TRBJ2-3; v_call: TRBV5-1; d_call: -
cdr3_nt: TGTGCCAGCAGCGGCAGAACAGGGGTTAAATATGGCTACACCTTC; cdr3_aa: CASSGRTGVKYGYTF; clone_size: -; j_call: TRBJ1-2; v_call: TRBV9; d_call: TRBD1
cdr3_nt: TGTGCCAGCAGCGTCCTAGCCGGGGAGCTGTTTTTT; cdr3_aa: CASSVLAGELFF; clone_size: -; j_call: TRBJ2-2; v_call: TRBV6-5; d_call: -
cdr3_nt: TGCAGCGTCGAACAAACACTCACAGGGGGAGCTTTCTTT; cdr3_aa: CSVEQTLTGGAFF; clone_size: -; j_call: TRBJ1-1; v_call: TRBV29-1; d_call: TRBD1
cdr3_nt: TGTGCCAGCAGCGCAGGACCTAGCTACGAGCAGTACTTC; cdr3_aa: CASSAGPSYEQYF; clone_size: -; j_call: TRBJ2-7; v_call: TRBV9; d_call: -
cdr3_nt: TGCGCCAGCAGCCCACAGGGGCCGGGAGGTGGCTACACCTTC; cdr3_aa: CASSPQGPGGGYTF; clone_size: -; j_call: TRBJ1-2; v_call: TRBV5-1; d_call: TRBD1
cdr3_nt: TGTGCCAGCAGCTCCGGACAGGGAGGCTATCAGCCCCAGCATTTT; cdr3_aa: CASSSGQGGYQPQHF; clone_size: few; j_call: TRBJ1-5; v_call: TRBV27; d_call: TRBD1
cdr3_nt: TGTGCCAGTATTGGACTTGGGTTCGGGGAGCTGTTTTTT; cdr3_aa: CASIGLGFGELFF; clone_size: -; j_call: TRBJ2-2; v_call: TRBV19; d_call: -
cdr3_nt: TGTGCCAGCAGCTTAGCGCAAGGGCTAGTAAACACCATATATTTT; cdr3_aa: CASSLAQGLVNTIYF; clone_size: -; j_call: TRBJ1-3; v_call: TRBV7-2; d_call: -
cdr3_nt: TGCGCCAGCAGCTTCGGGACAGGGGTTGGAAACACCATATATTTT; cdr3_aa: CASSFGTGVGNTIYF; clone_size: few; j_call: TRBJ1-3; v_call: TRBV5-1; d_call: TRBD1
cdr3_nt: TGTGCTAGTGGTATGGGACAGTACAATGAGCAGTTCTTC; cdr3_aa: CASGMGQYNEQFF; clone_size: -; j_call: TRBJ2-1; v_call: TRBV12-5; d_call: TRBD1
cdr3_nt: TGCAGCGTGCGGGGACAGGGGGCATGGGGGACTGAAGCTTTCTTT; cdr3_aa: CSVRGQGAWGTEAFF; clone_size: -; j_call: TRBJ1-1; v_call: TRBV29-1; d_call: TRBD1
cdr3_nt: TGTGCCAGCAGCTTAAACAGGGAAGAGACCCAGTACTTC; cdr3_aa: CASSLNREETQYF; clone_size: -; j_call: TRBJ2-5; v_call: TRBV7-3; d_call: -
cdr3_nt: TGTGCCAGCAGTTACTCGAACCTGTATGGCTACACCTTC; cdr3_aa: CASSYSNLYGYTF; clone_size: -; j_call: TRBJ1-2; v_call: TRBV6-5; d_call: -
cdr3_nt: TGTGCCAGCAGTGAAGGGCTGGGGCCGTTCTTC; cdr3_aa: CASSEGLGPFF; clone_size: few; j_call: TRBJ2-1; v_call: TRBV6-1; d_call: -
cdr3_nt: TGTGCCAGCAGCTTAGGTCAAGTTTGGGACACCGGGGAGCTGTTTTTT; cdr3_aa: CASSLGQVWDTGELFF; clone_size: -; j_call: TRBJ2-2; v_call: TRBV11-2; d_call: -
cdr3_nt: TGTGCCAGCTCACCACGGATCTCTGGGGCCAACGTCCTGACTTTC; cdr3_aa: CASSPRISGANVLTF; clone_size: -; j_call: TRBJ2-6; v_call: TRBV18; d_call: -
cdr3_nt: TGTGCCAGCAGGACGGTGAACACTGAAGCTTTCTTT; cdr3_aa: CASRTVNTEAFF; clone_size: -; j_call: TRBJ1-1; v_call: TRBV6-1; d_call: -
cdr3_nt: TGTGCCAGCAGCTTACGCGGGGATCTGAACACTGAAGCTTTCTTT; cdr3_aa: CASSLRGDLNTEAFF; clone_size: -; j_call: TRBJ1-1; v_call: TRBV7-2; d_call: -
cdr3_nt: TGTGCTAGTGGTTTGACTGGAGGGTCCTATGGCTACACCTTC; cdr3_aa: CASGLTGGSYGYTF; clone_size: -; j_call: TRBJ1-2; v_call: TRBV12-5; d_call: -